This T cell receptor beta chain was captured by sequencing in a study of human T cells and chemical hapten exposure. Study details: Sensitization employed 2% DPC on roughly 2 cm by roughly 2 cm of upper inner arm skin.

For the library, individual cDNA molecules each received unique molecular identifiers. TCRdb re-derived calls from the RACE reads in MiXCR, one entry per CDR3 protein. The sample gives 300,000 to 450,000 distinct CDR3 sequences, over 5% of which show up once; roughly 8.2% is in the top ten. Stated time point: pre-sensitization, week 0. Treatment reported: therapeutic diphenylcyclopropenone sensitization with weekly scalp DPC. CDR3 size: 15 residues. CDR1 and CDR2 from the germline V gene are KGHDR and SFDVKD. The junction had 5 bases not matched to a gene; V was cut back by 2 bases and J by 5 bases. This clonotype came up many times.

The sequencing used whole blood, collected in connection with sensitization to the hapten diphenylcyclopropenone (DPC). The chain links TRBV24-1 to TRBJ1-2; the match to TRBD1 covers 9 bases. This clonotype was obtained from a woman between 18 and 29 years old with alopecia areata. Some clones in this sample may be carry-over from other donors' samples. CDR3 loop: CATSDSGTGQYGYTF. CDR3 nucleotides: TGTGCCACCAGTGATTCCGGGACAGGGCAATATGGCTACACCTTC.